The 9 T cell receptor beta chains reported below all come from one sample, sequenced in a study of molecular identifiers for immune sequencing clone quantification (dated by TCRdb to between 2017 and 2018). Library construction relied on PCR. Sequencing instrument: Illumina HiSeq 4000. Starting from the raw public reads, TCRdb applied fastp trimming at Q25, assembled clones with MiXCR and retained in-frame beta chains. Rows are unified per CDR3 protein, each entry keeping the most common DNA and genes. The sample records 350,000 or so distinct CDR3 sequences, about a fifth of which are singletons. Under 0.95% of the sample belongs to the ten largest clones. Sequenced: naive CD8+ T cells from blood, with Jurkat cell RNA spiked in. Reading the label with the study, this specimen's cell subset or site is: FACS-sorted CD8+CD4-CCR7+CD45RA+ naive T cells. These receptors came from a human donor in good health. Some libraries in this study had Jurkat cell RNA spiked in.

This clonotype was counted between two and nine times. This chain connects TRBV27 to TRBJ2-2; the match to TRBD2 covers 7 bases. The CDR3 is 17 residues long. V lost 1 base and J lost 5; bases outside the gene matches: 10. Germline V gene lookup returns CDR1 MNHEY and CDR2 SMNVEV (reference sequence). The DNA for the CDR3 is TGTGCCAGCAGTTTATATCGTGGCGGGAGTGGTACCGGGGAGCTGTTTTTT. Translating it yields CASSLYRGGSGTGELFF.

This clonotype came up many times. V and J are TRBV21-1 and TRBJ1-5; TRBD1 reflects the table's D call only, with no check against the DNA. TRBV21-1 corresponds to a pseudogene. This CDR3 is built from 18 residues. CDR3 sequence reads: CARGVPYRTGEIDQPQHF. The CDR3 DNA sequence: TGTGCCAGGGGAGTTCCCTACAGGACAGGGGAGATCGATCAGCCCCAGCATTTT.

This clonotype was recorded many times. The chain links TRBV30 to TRBJ2-1; 10 nucleotides agree with TRBD2. Germline trimming cut 0 bases from V and 8 bases from J; bases unmatched to any gene: 1. Germline CDR1 GTSNPN, CDR2 SVGIG (reference sequence). This CDR3 comprises 13 residues. CDR3 coding DNA: TGTGCCTGGAGTGTTAGCGGGGGGTATGAGCAGTTCTTC. Its translation is CAWSVSGGYEQFF.

This clonotype was recorded at least ten times. The V call is TRBV30, the J call TRBJ1-5; D gene uncertain. Germline CDR1 and CDR2: GTSNPN and SVGIG (reference sequence). The V end was cut by 0 bases, the J end by 2 bases, with 11 bases between. The CDR3 loop spans 15 amino acids. The CDR3 is CAWSVLGSGNQPQHF. For the CDR3, the DNA is TGTGCCTGGAGTGTTCTGGGGTCAGGCAATCAGCCCCAGCATTTT.

The chain uses TRBV6-2 or TRBV6-3 and TRBJ2-7; perhaps TRBD2 as D (6 bases). There are 12 residues in the CDR3. The V gene's germline CDR1 is MNHEY and CDR2 SVGEGT. The V and J ends lost 2 bases and 11 bases respectively, with 13 bases between them. The CDR3 loop reads CASSYGLLAKYF. DNA of the CDR3: TGTGCCAGCAGTTACGGGTTGCTAGCGAAGTACTTC.

This clonotype was recorded many times. The chain recombines TRBV29-1 with TRBJ2-1; TRBD2 is a possible D gene (6 bases). Germline values: CDR1 SQVTM, CDR2 ANQGSEA. This CDR3 is built from 13 residues. The V gene lost 7 bases and the J gene lost 0 bases, with 10 bases spanning the gap. The chain's CDR3 is CSAGADSYNEQFF. CDR3 bases: TGCAGCGCGGGAGCGGACTCCTACAATGAGCAGTTCTTC.

This clonotype has at least ten counts. This chain connects TRBV12-3 or TRBV12-4 to TRBJ1-1; D uncertain. Trimming left V 2 bases short and J 4 bases short, with 14 bases between. The CDR3 extends over 15 amino acids. As DNA, the CDR3 is TGTGCCAGCAGTTTAAGTTCTTTGGGAGCCACTGAAGCTTTCTTT. This codes for CASSLSSLGATEAFF.

This clonotype has a handful of counts. The rearrangement links TRBV6-2 or TRBV6-3 to TRBJ2-5; 7 bases match TRBD2. This CDR3 comprises 14 residues. From germline, CDR1 is MNHEY and CDR2 SVGEGT. J gave up 4 bases and V 7 bases, and 9 bases lay outside the gene matches. The CDR3 DNA sequence: TGTGCCAGCAAGACAAGCGGGATGGGAGAGACCCAGTACTTC. As protein: CASKTSGMGETQYF.

There are many counts of this clonotype. The chain has TRBV12-3 or TRBV12-4 and TRBJ2-2; perhaps TRBD2 as D (5 bases). The CDR3 loop spans 15 amino acids. V gave up 4 bases and J gave up 7 bases, with 16 bases separating them. The CDR3 here is CASSSTLTTDGELFF. In nucleotides, the CDR3 is TGTGCCAGCAGTTCCACTTTGACTACTGACGGGGAGCTGTTTTTT.